A selection of T cell receptor beta chains follows, all from one sample in a study of OX40 agonist ivuxolimab in advanced cancers. Only in-frame clones appear in the TCRdb table, and some are missing; sequencing was by immunoSEQ multiplex PCR. The sample shows about 5,600 clones, less than 70% of them seen only once. Sequenced material: CD4+ or CD8+ T cells sorted from blood, taken in a trial of the OX40 agonist ivuxolimab. These receptors were obtained from an adult with an advanced solid tumor such as melanoma, head and neck, liver or kidney cancer. Each CDR3 is given with its conserved first and last residue. D genes are given only for firm matches. The size field is filled for only some rows; it gives once, few, many or a size class.

DNA,CDR3,V,size,D,J
TGTGCCAGCAGCCCCGGGACTAGCGGACCACTGGGGACCCAGTACTTC,CASSPGTSGPLGTQYF,TRBV7-9,.,TRBD2,TRBJ2-5
TGTGCCAGCAGCTCCCGAGAGGGGGACTGGGCCTACGAGCAGTACTTC,CASSSREGDWAYEQYF,TRBV9,once,.,TRBJ2-7
TGTGCCTGGAGTGTACTGACTACCCACACCGGGGAGCTGTTTTTT,CAWSVLTTHTGELFF,TRBV30,.,.,TRBJ2-2
TGTGCCAGCAGCCCCCCGGCGGGAGGGCCCTACGAGCAGTACTTC,CASSPPAGGPYEQYF,TRBV7-9,.,TRBD2,TRBJ2-7
TGTGCCAGCAGTGTTGAGGAGGATCCTGAACGGGGGGAGCAGTACTTC,CASSVEEDPERGEQYF,TRBV2,.,.,TRBJ2-7
TGTGCCAGCAGCCCGGGATCTAGCGGGAGTATGGGCGAGCAGTACTTC,CASSPGSSGSMGEQYF,TRBV5-4,.,TRBD2,TRBJ2-7
TGTGCCAGCACCACGGGCAGCGCCCCCCGGAGAGAGACCCAGTACTTC,CASTTGSAPRRETQYF,TRBV7-8,once,.,TRBJ2-5
TGCGCCAGCAGCGTTGGGTTAGCGGACTCCTACGAGCAGTACTTC,CASSVGLADSYEQYF,TRBV5-1,.,.,TRBJ2-7
TGTGCCGGCCGGGACACCTTGCGGAATGGCTACACCTTC,CAGRDTLRNGYTF,TRBV30,large,.,TRBJ1-2
TGTGCCAGCAGCGACGGACAGTCCTCTGGAAACACCATATATTTT,CASSDGQSSGNTIYF,TRBV7-8,once,.,TRBJ1-3
TGTGCCAGCAGCCTGGTAGCGGGATCCTACAATGAGCAGTTCTTC,CASSLVAGSYNEQFF,TRBV7-9,.,TRBD2,TRBJ2-1
TGTGCCAGCAGCGCTCTGACTAGTAATGAGCAGTTCTTC,CASSALTSNEQFF,TRBV9,.,.,TRBJ2-1
TGTGCCAGCAGCTTAGGGGTAGGGGGTCCCCAAGAGACCCAGTACTTC,CASSLGVGGPQETQYF,TRBV7-2,.,.,TRBJ2-5
TGTGCCAGCAGTTACTCGGGTCAGGTCGTAGGGGAGCTGTTTTTT,CASSYSGQVVGELFF,TRBV6-5,.,.,TRBJ2-2
TGTGCCAGCAGGAATCGCGTAGCTACACATCATAATTCACCCCTCCACTTT,CASRNRVATHHNSPLHF,TRBV21-1,.,.,TRBJ1-6
TGTGCCAGCAGGGACCAGGGCTATGAGCAGTTCTTC,CASRDQGYEQFF,TRBV11-3,once,.,TRBJ2-1
TGTGCCAGCAGAACTCAGGGGGCGCAGGAGACCCAGTACTTC,CASRTQGAQETQYF,TRBV5-4,.,TRBD1,TRBJ2-5
TGTGCCAGCAGGACAGGGGAGGCCGGGGAGCTGTTTTTT,CASRTGEAGELFF,TRBV25-1,.,TRBD1,TRBJ2-2
TGTGCCAGCAGCCCGGGACAGGGGGGAATTAATGAGCAGTTCTTC,CASSPGQGGINEQFF,TRBV7-9,.,TRBD1,TRBJ2-1
TGTGCCAGCAGCTTGATAGCCAAAAACATTCAGTACTTC,CASSLIAKNIQYF,TRBV5-6,once,.,TRBJ2-4
TGTGCCAGCAGCTTGAGTTATGGGGTCTCTGGAAACACCATATATTTT,CASSLSYGVSGNTIYF,TRBV7-9,.,.,TRBJ1-3
TGTGCCATCAGTGAGACTAGCGGGTCCTACAATGAGCAGTTCTTC,CAISETSGSYNEQFF,TRBV10-3,.,TRBD2,TRBJ2-1
TGTGCCAGCAACCCTAGCGGGAGGGACACCGGGGAGCTGTTTTTT,CASNPSGRDTGELFF,TRBV28,.,TRBD2,TRBJ2-2
TGCGCCAGCAGCTTAATCTGGGGGGGCACAGATACGCAGTATTTT,CASSLIWGGTDTQYF,TRBV5-1,few,.,TRBJ2-3
TGTGCCAGCAGCTTAGTTCGGCACGAGCAGTACTTC,CASSLVRHEQYF,TRBV7-2,once,.,TRBJ2-7
TGTGCCAGCAGCTTAGGACAGGCGAACACTGAAGCTTTCTTT,CASSLGQANTEAFF,TRBV5-6,once,TRBD1,TRBJ1-1
TGTGCCAGCAGCGTATTGACTGACTCCTACGAGCAGTACTTC,CASSVLTDSYEQYF,TRBV9,.,.,TRBJ2-7
TGTGCCAGCAGTTTAGCCTCGACTGGGCGGGATACGCAGTATTTT,CASSLASTGRDTQYF,TRBV27,.,.,TRBJ2-3
TGTGCCTGGGGAGAAGGTGGGCTAGACAATGAGCAGTTCTTC,CAWGEGGLDNEQFF,TRBV30,few,.,TRBJ2-1
TGTGCCAGTAGCAATGGACAGGGGGCGACCGGGGAGCTGTTTTTT,CASSNGQGATGELFF,TRBV19,.,TRBD1,TRBJ2-2